Shown below are 2 T cell receptor beta chains from a single sample sequenced in a study of blood T cell repertoires in COVID-19 (dated by TCRdb to about 2020). Library preparation was by the immunoSEQ multiplex PCR assay. TCRdb mirrors the immuneACCESS table, restricted to in-frame sequences. Some clones are absent from its copies; in checked studies, under half trace to an unresolved V gene, and the reason for the others is unknown. For this sample there are under 40,000 clones; around 85% appear just once. The ten largest make up 5.5% of the sample. Sequencing was performed on peripheral blood. The receptor source for this set is an elderly woman with active or convalescent COVID-19.

V usage is TRBV27 and J usage is TRBJ2-2; 7 positions agree with TRBD2. Germline CDR1 is MNHEY and CDR2 is SMNVEV (reference sequence). The CDR3 extends over 16 amino acids. J gave up 5 bases and V 1 base, and 7 bases lay outside the gene matches. CDR3 amino acids: CASSLYSGGGTGELFF. DNA for the CDR3: TGTGCCAGCAGTTTATATTCCGGGGGAGGGACCGGGGAGCTGTTTTTT.

The chain employs TRBV2 and TRBJ2-5; 11 bases align to TRBD2. V lost 6 bases to trimming and J lost 4 bases; unmatched junction nucleotides: 10. CDR3 length: 16 residues. Germline lookup yields CDR1 SNHLY and CDR2 FYNNEI. The CDR3 loop reads CASRKTSGSRVETQYF. CDR3 sequence (DNA): TGTGCCAGCAGAAAAACTAGCGGGAGTAGGGTAGAGACCCAGTACTTC.